The count of the clone carrying this T cell receptor beta chain is one. This sample was included in a study of blood T cell repertoires in COVID-19. About the research overall: The study drew acute and convalescent COVID-19 samples from the United States, Italy and Spain. From T cells, B-cell-depleted T cells, or PBMCs came the material, which was cDNA or gDNA.

It was during active infection that Seattle patients were enrolled and then longitudinally followed. Original analysis: Quantification of nucleated cells was approximated via reference gene primer amplification. Some clones are missing from TCRdb's copy, which holds only in-frame ones; the method was immunoSEQ multiplex PCR. V and J calls and clone size follow that table, whereas D and trimming were derived from the DNA. The table includes approximately 170,000 clones, roughly 80% detected once. V lost 4 bases, J lost 5 bases, and 5 bases lay in between. Germline CDR1 is SEHNR and CDR2 is FQNEAQ (reference sequence). This CDR3 contains 12 residues.

This sequence was found in an older woman with COVID-19, enrolled during active disease. V and J are TRBV7-9 and TRBJ2-2; D ambiguous. Sequencing was performed on peripheral blood. This CDR3 reads CASSSQTGELFF. The CDR3 bases are TGTGCCAGCAGCTCGCAGACCGGGGAGCTGTTTTTT. Full variable domain (outside the CDR3, taken from reference TRBV7-9 and TRBJ2-2): DTGVSQNPRHKITKRGQNVTFRCDPISEHNRLYWYRQTLGQGPEFLTYFQNEAQLEKSRLLSDRFSAERPKGSFSTLEIQRTEQGDSAMYLCASSSQTGELFFGEGSRLTVL.